This T cell receptor (beta chain) originates from a study of blood T cell repertoires in COVID-19. As for the study in general: The United States, Italy and Spain were the sources of the acute and convalescent COVID-19 samples. Sample material is recorded as cDNA or gDNA derived from T cells, B-cell-depleted T cells, or PBMCs.

From germline, CDR1 is SGHNT and CDR2 YYREEE (reference sequence). This CDR3 comprises 18 residues. The J segment lost 2 bases and the V segment lost 9 bases, leaving 12 bases of the junction unmatched. In the source study's methods: Estimated nucleated cell counts came from reference gene primer amplification. Repertoires were generated with immunoSEQ multiplex PCR, while TCRdb's copy carries only in-frame clones and drops some. The D gene and trimming were derived from the DNA, and the V and J assignments and clone size from that table. This table has tens of thousands of clones, 55% to 75% appearing once.

Sequenced sample: peripheral blood. The J gene is TRBJ2-2, the V gene TRBV5-4; 14 nucleotides match TRBD2. The TCR sequence derives from a boy between 2 and 15 years old with active or convalescent COVID-19. The CDR3 nucleotides are TGTGCCACCGAAGGGTCGGGACTAGCGGGGGTAAACACCGGGGAGCTGTTTTTT. Residues: CATEGSGLAGVNTGELFF.